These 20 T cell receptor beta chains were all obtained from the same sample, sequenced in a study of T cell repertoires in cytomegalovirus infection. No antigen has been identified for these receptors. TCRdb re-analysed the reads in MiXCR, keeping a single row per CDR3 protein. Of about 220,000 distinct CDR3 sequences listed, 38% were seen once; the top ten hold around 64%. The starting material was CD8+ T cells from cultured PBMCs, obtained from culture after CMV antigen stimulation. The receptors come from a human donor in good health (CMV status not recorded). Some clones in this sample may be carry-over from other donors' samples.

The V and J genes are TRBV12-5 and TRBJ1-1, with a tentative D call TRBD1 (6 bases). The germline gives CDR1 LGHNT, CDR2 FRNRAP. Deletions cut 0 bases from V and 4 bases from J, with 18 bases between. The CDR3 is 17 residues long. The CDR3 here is CASGLVVFDRSPTEAFF. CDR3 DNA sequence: TGTGCTAGTGGTTTGGTAGTTTTCGACAGGAGCCCCACTGAAGCTTTCTTT.

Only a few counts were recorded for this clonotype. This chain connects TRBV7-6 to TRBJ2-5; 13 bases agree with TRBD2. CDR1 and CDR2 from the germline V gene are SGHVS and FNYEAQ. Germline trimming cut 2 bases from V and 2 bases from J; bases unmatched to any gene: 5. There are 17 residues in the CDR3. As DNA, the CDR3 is TGTGCCAGCAGCTTAACGATACTAGCGGGGGGGCAAGAGACCCAGTACTTC. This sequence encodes CASSLTILAGGQETQYF. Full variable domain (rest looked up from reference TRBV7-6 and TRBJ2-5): GAGVSQSPRYKVTKRGQDVALRCDPISGHVSLYWYRQALGQGPEFLTYFNYEAQQDKSGLPNDRFSAERPEGSISTLTIQRTEQRDSAMYRCASSLTILAGGQETQYFGPGTRLLVL.

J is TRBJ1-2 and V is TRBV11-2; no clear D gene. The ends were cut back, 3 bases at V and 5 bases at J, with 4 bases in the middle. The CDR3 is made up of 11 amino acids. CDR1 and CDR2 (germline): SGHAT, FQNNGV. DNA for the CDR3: TGTGCCAGCAGCTTTGGTTATGGCTACACCTTC. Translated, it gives CASSFGYGYTF.

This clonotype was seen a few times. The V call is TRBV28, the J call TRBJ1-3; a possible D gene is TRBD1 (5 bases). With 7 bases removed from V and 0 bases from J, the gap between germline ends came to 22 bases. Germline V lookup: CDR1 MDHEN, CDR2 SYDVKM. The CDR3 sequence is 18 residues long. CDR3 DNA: TGTGCCAGCACAACTTTAGGCAGGGAAGATGCCTCTGGAAACACCATATATTTT. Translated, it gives CASTTLGREDASGNTIYF.

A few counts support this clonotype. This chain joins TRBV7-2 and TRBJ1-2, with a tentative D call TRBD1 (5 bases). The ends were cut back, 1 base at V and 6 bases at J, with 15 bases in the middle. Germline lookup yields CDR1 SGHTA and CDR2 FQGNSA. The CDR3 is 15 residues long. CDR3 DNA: TGTGCCAGCAGCTTAGGGTCTGGGGCAGCGAATGGCTACACCTTC. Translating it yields CASSLGSGAANGYTF.

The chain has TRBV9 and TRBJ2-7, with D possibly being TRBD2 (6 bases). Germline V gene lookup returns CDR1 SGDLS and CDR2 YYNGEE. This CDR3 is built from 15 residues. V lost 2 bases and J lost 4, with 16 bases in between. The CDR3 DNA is TGTGCCAGCAGCGTCGAAGCGGGCTTCATATACGAGCAGTACTTC. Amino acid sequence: CASSVEAGFIYEQYF.

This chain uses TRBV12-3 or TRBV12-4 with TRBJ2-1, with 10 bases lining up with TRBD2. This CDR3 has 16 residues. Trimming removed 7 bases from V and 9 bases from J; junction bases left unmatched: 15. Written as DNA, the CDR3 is TGTGCCAGCACTACTATATCAGCGGGAGGGCCGTTTGAGCAGTTCTTC. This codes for CASTTISAGGPFEQFF.

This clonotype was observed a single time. The CDR3 DNA reads as TGTGCCAGCAGTAGCGGACAGGGGGTTGACAATGAGCAGTTCTTC. The encoded protein is CASSSGQGVDNEQFF. This chain joins TRBV6-5 and TRBJ2-1, with TRBD1 identical over 10 bases. The V segment lost 5 bases and the J segment 5 bases; nucleotides outside the gene matches: 6. The germline CDR1 and CDR2 sequences are MNHEY and SVGAGI. The CDR3 contains 15 residues.

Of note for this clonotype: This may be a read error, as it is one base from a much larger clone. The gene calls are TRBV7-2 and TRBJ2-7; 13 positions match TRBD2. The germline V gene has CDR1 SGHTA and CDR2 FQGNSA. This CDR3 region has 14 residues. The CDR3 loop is CASSLGTSGTEQHF. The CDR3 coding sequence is TGTGCCAGCAGCTTGGGGACTAGCGGGACCGAGCAGCACTTC.

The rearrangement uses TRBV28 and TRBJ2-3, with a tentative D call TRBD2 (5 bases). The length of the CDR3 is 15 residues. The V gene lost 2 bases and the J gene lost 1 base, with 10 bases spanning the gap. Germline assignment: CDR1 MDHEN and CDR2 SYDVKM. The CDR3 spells CASSLTGLGTDTQYF. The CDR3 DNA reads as TGTGCCAGCAGTTTAACGGGATTGGGCACAGATACGCAGTATTTT.

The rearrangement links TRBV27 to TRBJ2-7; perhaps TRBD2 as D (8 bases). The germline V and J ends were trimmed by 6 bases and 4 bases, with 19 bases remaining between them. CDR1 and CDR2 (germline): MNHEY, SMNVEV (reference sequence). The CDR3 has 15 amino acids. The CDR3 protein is CASSQGGGGRYEQYF. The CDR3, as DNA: TGTGCCAGCAGCCAAGGGGGCGGGGGGCGGTACGAGCAGTACTTC.

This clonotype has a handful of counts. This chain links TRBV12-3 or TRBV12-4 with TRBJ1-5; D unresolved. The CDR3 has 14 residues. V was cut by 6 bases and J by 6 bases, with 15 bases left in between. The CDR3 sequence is CASSAGRGGQPQHF. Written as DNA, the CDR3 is TGTGCCAGCAGCGCCGGCCGGGGAGGTCAGCCCCAGCATTTT.

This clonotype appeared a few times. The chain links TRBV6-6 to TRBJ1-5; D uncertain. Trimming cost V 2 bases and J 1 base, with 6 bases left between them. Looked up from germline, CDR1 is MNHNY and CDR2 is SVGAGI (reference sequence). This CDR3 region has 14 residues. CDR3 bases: TGTGCCAGCAGTTACGAAGGAAGCAATCAGCCCCAGCATTTT. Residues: CASSYEGSNQPQHF.

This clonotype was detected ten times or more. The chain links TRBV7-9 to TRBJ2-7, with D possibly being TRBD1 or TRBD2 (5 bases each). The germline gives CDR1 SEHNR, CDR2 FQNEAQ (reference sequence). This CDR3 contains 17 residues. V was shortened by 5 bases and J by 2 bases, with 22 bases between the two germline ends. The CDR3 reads CASSLGASRAGPYEQYF. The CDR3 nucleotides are TGTGCCAGCAGCCTAGGGGCTAGCAGGGCTGGTCCCTACGAGCAGTACTTC.

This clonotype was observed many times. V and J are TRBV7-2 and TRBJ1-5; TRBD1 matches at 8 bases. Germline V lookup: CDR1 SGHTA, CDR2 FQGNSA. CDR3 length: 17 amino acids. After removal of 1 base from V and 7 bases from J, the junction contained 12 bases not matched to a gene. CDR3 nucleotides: TGTGCCAGCAGCTTAGGATATAGGACAGGGATGGGACAGCCCCAGCATTTT. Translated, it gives CASSLGYRTGMGQPQHF.

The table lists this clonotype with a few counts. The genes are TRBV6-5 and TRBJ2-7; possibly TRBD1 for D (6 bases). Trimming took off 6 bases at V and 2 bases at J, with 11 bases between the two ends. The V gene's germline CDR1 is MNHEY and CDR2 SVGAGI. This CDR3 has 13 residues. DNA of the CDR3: TGTGCCAGCAGAGCAGGGGTCACCTACGAGCAGTACTTC. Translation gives CASRAGVTYEQYF.

DNA for the CDR3: TGTGCCAGCGGTCTTCCCCGGGCGGGGGGGCGGAATGAGCAGTTCTTC. Its protein product is CASGLPRAGGRNEQFF. The rearrangement joins TRBV27 to TRBJ2-1; TRBD2 matches at 9 bases. The germline V gene encodes CDR1 MNHEY and CDR2 SMNVEV (reference sequence). There are 16 residues in the CDR3. Unmatched junction bases numbered 15, after V lost 8 bases and J lost 7 bases.

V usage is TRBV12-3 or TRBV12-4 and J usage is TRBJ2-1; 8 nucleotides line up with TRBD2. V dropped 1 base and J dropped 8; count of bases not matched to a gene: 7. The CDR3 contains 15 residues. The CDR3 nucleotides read TGTGCCAGCAGTTTAGGGACTAGCCTTAATGATGAGCAGTTCTTC. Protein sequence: CASSLGTSLNDEQFF.

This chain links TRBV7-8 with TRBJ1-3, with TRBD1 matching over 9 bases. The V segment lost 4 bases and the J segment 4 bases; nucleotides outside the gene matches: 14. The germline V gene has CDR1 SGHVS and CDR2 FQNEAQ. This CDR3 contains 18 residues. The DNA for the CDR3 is TGTGCCAGCAGCTACCCGGGACAGGGCTCAAGAAGGGGAAACACCATATATTTT. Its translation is CASSYPGQGSRRGNTIYF.

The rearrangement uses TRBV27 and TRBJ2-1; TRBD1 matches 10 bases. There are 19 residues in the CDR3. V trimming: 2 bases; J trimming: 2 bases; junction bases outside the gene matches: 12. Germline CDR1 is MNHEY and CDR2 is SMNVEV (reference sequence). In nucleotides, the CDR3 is TGTGCCAGCAGTTTACTGGGAGCCGGGACAGGGGCCACCTACAATGAGCAGTTCTTC. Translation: CASSLLGAGTGATYNEQFF.